This TCR beta chain was identified during a study of CD8+ T cells in alopecia areata. Study findings and constraints: Alopecia totalis/universalis scalp especially showed more expanded CD8+ clones than normal scalp. Patients shared TCRs less clearly than mice did, possibly for HLA-related reasons. Resident alphabeta T cells of normal skin are also sequenced in scalp samples.

CDR1 and CDR2 from the germline V gene are ENHRY and SYGVKD. This CDR3 has 16 amino acids. About this clone: Its antigen is not identified.

Patients with alopecia areata provided lesional scalp punch biopsies as well as peripheral blood. Following extraction, RNA underwent reverse transcription to cDNA, which served as the sequencing template. Repertoires were generated with immunoSEQ multiplex PCR, while TCRdb's copy carries only in-frame clones and drops some. The sample records 100,000 to 130,000 clones, over 55% being singletons. The chain recombines TRBV10-3 with TRBJ2-1; 7 nucleotides line up with TRBD2. This sequence was found in a human donor with alopecia areata. The material sequenced was NKG2D-low CD8+ T cells sorted from blood. The CDR3: CAGAGSGGRKPDEQFF. The CDR3 bases are TGTGCGGGAGCAGGTTCGGGCGGGAGAAAACCTGATGAGCAGTTCTTC.